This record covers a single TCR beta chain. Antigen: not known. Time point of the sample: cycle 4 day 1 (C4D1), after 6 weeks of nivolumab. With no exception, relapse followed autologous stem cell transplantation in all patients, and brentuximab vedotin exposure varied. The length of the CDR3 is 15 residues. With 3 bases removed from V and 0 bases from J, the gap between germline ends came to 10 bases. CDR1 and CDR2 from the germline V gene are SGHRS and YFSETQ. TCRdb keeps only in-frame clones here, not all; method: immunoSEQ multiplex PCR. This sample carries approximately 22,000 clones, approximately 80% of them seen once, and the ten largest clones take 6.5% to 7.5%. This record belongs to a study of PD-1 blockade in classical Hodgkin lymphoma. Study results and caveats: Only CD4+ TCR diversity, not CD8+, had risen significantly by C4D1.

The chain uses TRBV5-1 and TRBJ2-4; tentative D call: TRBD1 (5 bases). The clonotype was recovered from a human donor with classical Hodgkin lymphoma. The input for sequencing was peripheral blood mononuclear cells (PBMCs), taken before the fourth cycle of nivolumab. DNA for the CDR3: TGCGCCAGCAGCTCCCCAGGGATAGCCAAAAACATTCAGTACTTC. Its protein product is CASSSPGIAKNIQYF.